The 2 T cell receptor beta chains in this list originate from one sample, sequenced in a study of CD8 T cells in ankylosing spondylitis. Findings of the study overall: The study identified a TCR beta motif of seven or eight highly homologous variants that appeared characteristic of ankylosing spondylitis blood.

MiXCR, applied by TCRdb to the 5' RACE reads, yields one record per CDR3 protein. This sample has just under 550,000 distinct CDR3 sequences, with roughly an eighth found just once. For these TCRs, the target antigens are not known. Sequencing was done on a sample of blood, either unsorted or a sorted T cell fraction (not recorded which). All receptors come from a male donor with ankylosing spondylitis.

The V and J genes are TRBV18 and TRBJ2-3; a weak D match, TRBD2 (5 bases). From germline, CDR1 is KGHSH and CDR2 LQKENI. The CDR3 extends over 17 amino acids. V was shortened by 6 bases and J by 2 bases, with 21 bases between the two germline ends. The CDR3 coding sequence is TGTGCCAGCTCTACGAAGGGCGGAGGAATTCTCACAGATACGCAGTATTTT. Protein sequence: CASSTKGGGILTDTQYF.

The chain combines TRBV14 with TRBJ2-1; the D is unclear. The CDR3 runs 13 residues. Germline V CDR1 and CDR2: SGHDN, FVKESK. V gave up 1 base and J gave up 15 bases, with 16 bases separating them. This chain's CDR3 is CASSQGTANRRFF. DNA of the CDR3: TGTGCCAGCAGCCAAGGAACAGCAAATCGGCGGTTCTTC.